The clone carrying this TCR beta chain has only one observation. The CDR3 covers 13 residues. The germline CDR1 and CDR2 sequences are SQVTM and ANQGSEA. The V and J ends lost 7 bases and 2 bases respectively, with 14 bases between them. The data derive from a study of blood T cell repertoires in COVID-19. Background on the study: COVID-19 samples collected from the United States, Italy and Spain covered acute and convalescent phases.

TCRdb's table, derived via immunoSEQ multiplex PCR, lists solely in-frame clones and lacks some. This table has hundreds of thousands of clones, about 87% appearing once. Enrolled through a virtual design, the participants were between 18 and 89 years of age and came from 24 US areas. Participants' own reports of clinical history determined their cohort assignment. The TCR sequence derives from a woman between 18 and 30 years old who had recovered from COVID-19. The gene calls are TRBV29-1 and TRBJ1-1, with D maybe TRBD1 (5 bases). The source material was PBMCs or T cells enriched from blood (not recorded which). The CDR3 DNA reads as TGCAGCGCCGGGGCGGGGGGAAACACTGAAGCTTTCTTT. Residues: CSAGAGGNTEAFF.